Below, 4 T cell receptor beta chains from the same sample are listed, as sequenced in a study of response to subunit inactivated influenza vaccine. TCRdb called the RT-PCR reads again in MiXCR, with one record for every CDR3 protein. The sample shows 450,000 to 500,000 distinct CDR3 sequences, 10% to 11% of them seen only once. The material sequenced was PBMCs from blood, taken roughly 47 days after vaccination. These receptors were collected from a man aged 50-60 years who received an inactivated influenza vaccine.

The chain couples TRBV6-1 to TRBJ2-2; unclear D gene. The V and J ends lost 2 bases and 6 bases respectively, with 10 bases between them. The CDR3 has 14 residues. Germline loops: CDR1 MNHNS, CDR2 SASEGT. CDR3 in DNA: TGTGCCAGCAGTGAATGGGCAGCGCCCGGGGAGCTGTTTTTT. Translation gives CASSEWAAPGELFF.

The J gene is TRBJ2-7, the V gene TRBV20-1; no firm D call. There are 13 residues in the CDR3. V was shortened by 2 bases and J by 0 bases, with 8 bases between the two germline ends. From germline, CDR1 is DFQATT and CDR2 SNEGSKA (reference sequence). For the CDR3, the DNA is TGCAGTGCTAGACAGGCTAACTCCTACGAGCAGTACTTC. This encodes CSARQANSYEQYF.

The chain recombines TRBV29-1 with TRBJ2-7, with a tentative D call TRBD2 (6 bases). This CDR3 is 14 amino acids long. V was clipped by 4 bases and J by 5 bases, with 18 bases between them. CDR1 and CDR2 (germline): SQVTM, ANQGSEA. Here the CDR3 DNA reads TGCAGCGTTGCCTGGGGCCTTGGGGGGAACGAGCAGTACTTC. Amino acid sequence: CSVAWGLGGNEQYF.

The chain employs TRBV19 and TRBJ1-5; 9 bases are a match to TRBD1. The CDR3 loop spans 14 amino acids. The V segment lost 8 bases and the J segment 7 bases; nucleotides outside the gene matches: 9. CDR1 is LNHDA and CDR2 is SQIVND in the germline V gene (reference sequence). The CDR3: CASSSGTGRQPQHF. The CDR3 nucleotides are TGTGCCAGTTCCTCCGGGACAGGGCGCCAGCCCCAGCATTTT.